The T cell receptor beta chain described here comes from a study of T cell repertoires in cytomegalovirus infection. About the study: Public TCR beta signatures marked donors with CMV infection and the matching HLA.

Concerning this clonotype itself: Its specificity is not known.

MiXCR, run by TCRdb on the reads, gives a single entry per CDR3 protein. The data hold some 500,000 distinct CDR3 sequences, with roughly 43% observed a single time. Findings and limits, study-wide: Pooled public TCR beta family frequency picked out CMV carriers with the relevant HLA.

This CDR3 comprises 11 residues. V gave up 10 bases and J gave up 5 bases, with 11 bases separating them. Germline lookup yields CDR1 MNHNS and CDR2 SASEGT. This receptor was identified in a human donor in good health (CMV status not recorded). Some clones in this sample may be carry-over from other donors' samples. The specimen comprised cultured PBMCs, sampled from culture after CMV antigen stimulation. The chain recombines TRBV6-1 with TRBJ1-2; D is uncertain. The CDR3 loop reads CATAGGYGYTF. CDR3 nucleotide sequence: TGTGCCACCGCGGGTGGTTATGGCTACACCTTC.